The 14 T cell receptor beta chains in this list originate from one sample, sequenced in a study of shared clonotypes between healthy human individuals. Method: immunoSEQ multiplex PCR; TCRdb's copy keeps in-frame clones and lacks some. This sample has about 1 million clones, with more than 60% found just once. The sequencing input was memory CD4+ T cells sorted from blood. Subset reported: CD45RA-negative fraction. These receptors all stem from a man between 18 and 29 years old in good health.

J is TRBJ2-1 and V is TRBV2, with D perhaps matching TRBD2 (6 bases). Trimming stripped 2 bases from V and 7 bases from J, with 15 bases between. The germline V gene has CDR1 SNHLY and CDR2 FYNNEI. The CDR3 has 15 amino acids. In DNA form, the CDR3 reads TGTGCCAGCAGTGAAAGGCCTGGAGGGTTGAATGAGCAGTTCTTC. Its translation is CASSERPGGLNEQFF.

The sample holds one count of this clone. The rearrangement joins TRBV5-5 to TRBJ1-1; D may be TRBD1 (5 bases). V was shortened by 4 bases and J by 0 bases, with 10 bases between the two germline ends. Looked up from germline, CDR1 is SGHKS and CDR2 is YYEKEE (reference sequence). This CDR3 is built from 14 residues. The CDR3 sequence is CASSPGVLNTEAFF. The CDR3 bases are TGTGCCAGCAGCCCGGGGGTGCTGAACACTGAAGCTTTCTTT.

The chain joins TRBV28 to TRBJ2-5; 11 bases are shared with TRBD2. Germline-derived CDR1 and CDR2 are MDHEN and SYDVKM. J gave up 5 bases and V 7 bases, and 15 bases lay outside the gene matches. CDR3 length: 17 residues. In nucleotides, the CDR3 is TGTGCCAGCAAATTAATTTCTCTAGCGGGGGGTCGTGAGACCCAGTACTTC. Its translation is CASKLISLAGGRETQYF.

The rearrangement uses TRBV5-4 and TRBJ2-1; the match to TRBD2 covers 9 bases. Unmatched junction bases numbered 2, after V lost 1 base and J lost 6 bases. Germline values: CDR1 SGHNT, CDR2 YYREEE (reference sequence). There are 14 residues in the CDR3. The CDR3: CASSLTAGGNEQFF. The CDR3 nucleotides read TGTGCCAGCAGCTTGACAGCGGGGGGCAATGAGCAGTTCTTC.

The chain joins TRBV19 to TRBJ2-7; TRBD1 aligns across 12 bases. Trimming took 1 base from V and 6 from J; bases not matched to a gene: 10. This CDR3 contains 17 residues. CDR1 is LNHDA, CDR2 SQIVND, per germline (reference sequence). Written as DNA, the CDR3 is TGTGCCAGTAGTATAGGAGGCGGGACAGGGGGCCGTCGCGAGCAGTACTTC. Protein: CASSIGGGTGGRREQYF.

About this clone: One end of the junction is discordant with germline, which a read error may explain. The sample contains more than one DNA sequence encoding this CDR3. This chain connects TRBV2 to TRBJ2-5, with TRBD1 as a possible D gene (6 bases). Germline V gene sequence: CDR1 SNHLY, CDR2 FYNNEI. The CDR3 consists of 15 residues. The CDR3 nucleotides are TGTGCTAGCAGTGCAGGGACAAAGCCCCAAGAGACCCAGTACTTC. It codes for CASSAGTKPQETQYF.

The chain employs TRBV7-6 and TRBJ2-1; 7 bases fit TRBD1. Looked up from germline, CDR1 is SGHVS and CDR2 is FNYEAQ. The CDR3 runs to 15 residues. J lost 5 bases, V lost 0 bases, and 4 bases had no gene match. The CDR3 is CASSLAGGLNNEQFF. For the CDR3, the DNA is TGTGCCAGCAGCTTAGCAGGGGGCTTGAACAATGAGCAGTTCTTC.

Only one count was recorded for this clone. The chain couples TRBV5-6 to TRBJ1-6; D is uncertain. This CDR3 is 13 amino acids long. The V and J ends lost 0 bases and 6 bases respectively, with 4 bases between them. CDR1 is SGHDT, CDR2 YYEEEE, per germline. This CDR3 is CASSLVGNSPLHF. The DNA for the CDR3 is TGTGCCAGCAGCTTGGTAGGTAATTCACCCCTCCACTTT.

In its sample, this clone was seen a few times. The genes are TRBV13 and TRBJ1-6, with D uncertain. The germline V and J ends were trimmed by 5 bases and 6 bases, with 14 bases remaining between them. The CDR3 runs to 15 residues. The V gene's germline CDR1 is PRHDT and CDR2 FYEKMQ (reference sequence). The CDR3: CASSKEEGSNSPLHF. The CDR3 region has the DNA TGTGCCAGCAGCAAAGAGGAGGGTTCTAATTCACCCCTCCACTTT. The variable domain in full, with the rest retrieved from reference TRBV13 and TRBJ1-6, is AAGVIQSPRHLIKEKRETATLKCYPIPRHDTVYWYQQGPGQDPQFLISFYEKMQSDKGSIPDRFSAQQFSDYHSELNMSSLELGDSALYFCASSKEEGSNSPLHFGNGTRLTVT.

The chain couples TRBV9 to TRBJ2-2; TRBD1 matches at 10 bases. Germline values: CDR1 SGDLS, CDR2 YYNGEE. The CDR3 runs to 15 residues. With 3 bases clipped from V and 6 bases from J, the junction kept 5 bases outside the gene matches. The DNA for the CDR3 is TGTGCCAGCAGCGGCCTCGGACAGGGGGCCGGGGAGCTGTTTTTT. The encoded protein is CASSGLGQGAGELFF.

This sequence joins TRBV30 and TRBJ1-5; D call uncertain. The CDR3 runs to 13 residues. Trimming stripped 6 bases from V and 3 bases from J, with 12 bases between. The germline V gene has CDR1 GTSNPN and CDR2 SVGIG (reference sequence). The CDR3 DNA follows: TGTGCCTGCAACTCAGACGTCAATCAGCCCCAGCATTTT. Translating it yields CACNSDVNQPQHF.

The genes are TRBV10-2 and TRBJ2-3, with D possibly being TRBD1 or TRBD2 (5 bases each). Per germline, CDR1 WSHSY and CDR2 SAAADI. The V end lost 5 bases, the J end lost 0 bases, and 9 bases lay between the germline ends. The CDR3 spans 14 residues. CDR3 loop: CASSRDPSTDTQYF. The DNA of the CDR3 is TGCGCCAGCAGTCGGGACCCTAGCACAGATACGCAGTATTTT.

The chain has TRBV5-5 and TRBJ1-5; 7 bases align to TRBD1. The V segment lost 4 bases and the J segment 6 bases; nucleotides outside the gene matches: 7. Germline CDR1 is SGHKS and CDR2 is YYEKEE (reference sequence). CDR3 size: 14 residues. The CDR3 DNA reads TGTGCCAGCAGCCTAAGACAGGGCGGTCAGCCCCAGCATTTT. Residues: CASSLRQGGQPQHF.

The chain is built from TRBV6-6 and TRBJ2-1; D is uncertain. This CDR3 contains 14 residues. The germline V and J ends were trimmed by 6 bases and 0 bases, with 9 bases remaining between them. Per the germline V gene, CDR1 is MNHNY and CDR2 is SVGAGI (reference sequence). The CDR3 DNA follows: TGTGCCAGCAGGGGCGGCCGCTCCTACAATGAGCAGTTCTTC. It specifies CASRGGRSYNEQFF.